This TCR beta chain stems from a study of cytomegalovirus exposure and HLA in healthy donors. This clone has a handful of counts. Its antigen remains unidentified. 13 Jbeta primers and 60 Vbeta primers were used for the PCR. Data came from immunoSEQ multiplex PCR; TCRdb stores just in-frame clones and leaves some out. The sample records approximately 120,000 clones, under 90% being singletons. The study sampled nominally healthy donors, though unrecorded immune exposures were likely. V was cut by 1 base and J by 6 bases, with 12 bases left in between. This CDR3 has 14 amino acids. From germline, CDR1 is MGHRA and CDR2 YSYEKL. Study findings and constraints: There were a few CMV-associated chains whose specificity for CMV antigens was confirmed in vitro. A later analysis reportedly found that, within productive TCRs, an Asian-associated ancestry cluster had fewer N-insertions than the mean observed across the roughly 690 donors.

The source material was PBMCs. This receptor was obtained from a woman aged 40 to 49 in good health and CMV-seropositive. The chain has TRBV4-1 and TRBJ1-2, with D perhaps matching TRBD1 (5 bases). The CDR3 loop is CASSQGQGYNGYTF. The CDR3 region has the DNA TGCGCCAGCAGCCAAGGGCAGGGATATAATGGCTACACCTTC.